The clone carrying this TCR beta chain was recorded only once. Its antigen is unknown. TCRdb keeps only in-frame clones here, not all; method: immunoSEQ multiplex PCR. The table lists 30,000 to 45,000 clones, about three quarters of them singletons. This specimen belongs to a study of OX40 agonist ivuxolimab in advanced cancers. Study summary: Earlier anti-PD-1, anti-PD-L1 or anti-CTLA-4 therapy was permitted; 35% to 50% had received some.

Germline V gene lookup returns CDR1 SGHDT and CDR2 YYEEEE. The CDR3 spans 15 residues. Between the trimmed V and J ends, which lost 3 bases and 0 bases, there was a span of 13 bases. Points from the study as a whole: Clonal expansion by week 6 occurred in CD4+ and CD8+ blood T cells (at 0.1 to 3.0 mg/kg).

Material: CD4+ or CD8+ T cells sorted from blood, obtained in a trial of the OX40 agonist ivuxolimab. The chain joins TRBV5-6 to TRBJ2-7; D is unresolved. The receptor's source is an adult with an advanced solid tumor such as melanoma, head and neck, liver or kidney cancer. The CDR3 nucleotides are TGTGCCAGCAGCTCGGGTTTCCGGAGCTCCTACGAGCAGTACTTC. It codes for CASSSGFRSSYEQYF.